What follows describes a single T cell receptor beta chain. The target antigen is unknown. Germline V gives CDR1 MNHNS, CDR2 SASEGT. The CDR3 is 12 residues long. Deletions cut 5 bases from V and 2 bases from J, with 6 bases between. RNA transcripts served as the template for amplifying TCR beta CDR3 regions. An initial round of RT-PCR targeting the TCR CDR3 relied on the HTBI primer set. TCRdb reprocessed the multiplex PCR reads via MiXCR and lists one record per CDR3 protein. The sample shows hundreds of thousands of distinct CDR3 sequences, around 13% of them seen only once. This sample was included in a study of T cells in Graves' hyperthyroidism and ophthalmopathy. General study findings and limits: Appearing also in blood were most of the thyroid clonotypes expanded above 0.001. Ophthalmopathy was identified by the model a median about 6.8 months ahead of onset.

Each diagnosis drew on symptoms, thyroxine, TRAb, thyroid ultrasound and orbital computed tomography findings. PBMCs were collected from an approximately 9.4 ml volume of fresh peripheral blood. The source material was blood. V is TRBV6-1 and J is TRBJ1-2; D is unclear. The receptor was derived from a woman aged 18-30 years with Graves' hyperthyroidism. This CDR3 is CASSNQNYGYTF. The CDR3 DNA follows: TGTGCCAGCAGTAATCAGAACTATGGCTACACCTTC.